This T cell receptor beta chain was identified in a study of blood T cell repertoires in COVID-19. Germline CDR1 GTSNPN, CDR2 SVGIG (reference sequence). The CDR3 has 15 residues. V lost 2 bases and J 3 bases, leaving 16 bases between the germline ends. Sequenced by immunoSEQ multiplex PCR; TCRdb stores in-frame clones only, minus some. The table shows 120,000 to 150,000 clones, with over 75% occurring only once. Sequencing was done on a sample of peripheral blood. The V gene is TRBV30, the J gene TRBJ1-2; D gene uncertain. The TCR comes from a man aged 55 to 70 with active or convalescent COVID-19. The CDR3 sequence is CAWSKEARGHYGYTF. CDR3 DNA: TGTGCCTGGAGTAAGGAGGCCAGAGGACACTATGGCTACACCTTC.